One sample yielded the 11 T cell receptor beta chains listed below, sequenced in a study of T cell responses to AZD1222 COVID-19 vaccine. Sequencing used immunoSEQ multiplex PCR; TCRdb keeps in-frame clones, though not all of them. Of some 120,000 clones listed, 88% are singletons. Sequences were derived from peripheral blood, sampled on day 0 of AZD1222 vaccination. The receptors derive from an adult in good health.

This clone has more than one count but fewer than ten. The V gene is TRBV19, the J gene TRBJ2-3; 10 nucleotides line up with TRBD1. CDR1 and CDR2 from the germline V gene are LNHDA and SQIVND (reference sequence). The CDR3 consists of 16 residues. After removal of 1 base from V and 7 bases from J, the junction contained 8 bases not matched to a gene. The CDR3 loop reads CASSIARDRGRNTQYF. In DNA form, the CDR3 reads TGTGCCAGTAGTATAGCCCGGGACAGGGGCAGAAATACGCAGTATTTT.

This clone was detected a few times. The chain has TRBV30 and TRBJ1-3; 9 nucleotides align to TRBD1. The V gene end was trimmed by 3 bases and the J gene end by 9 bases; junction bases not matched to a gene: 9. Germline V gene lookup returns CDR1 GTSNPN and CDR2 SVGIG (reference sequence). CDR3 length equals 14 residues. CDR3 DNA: TGTGCCTGGAGGACCTGGGACAGGGACGGCACCATATATTTT. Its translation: CAWRTWDRDGTIYF.

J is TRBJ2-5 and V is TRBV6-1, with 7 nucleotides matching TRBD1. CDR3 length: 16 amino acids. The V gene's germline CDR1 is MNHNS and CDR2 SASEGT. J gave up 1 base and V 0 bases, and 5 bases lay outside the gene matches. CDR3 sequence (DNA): TGTGCCAGCAGTGAAGCGGCCAGGGGGACCCAAGAGACCCAGTACTTC. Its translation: CASSEAARGTQETQYF.

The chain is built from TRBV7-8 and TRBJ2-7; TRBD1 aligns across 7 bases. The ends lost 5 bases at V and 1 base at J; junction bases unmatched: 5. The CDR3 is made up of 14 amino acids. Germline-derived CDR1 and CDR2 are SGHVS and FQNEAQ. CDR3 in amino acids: CASSPQTGSYEQYF. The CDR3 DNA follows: TGTGCCAGCAGCCCACAGACAGGGTCCTACGAGCAGTACTTC.

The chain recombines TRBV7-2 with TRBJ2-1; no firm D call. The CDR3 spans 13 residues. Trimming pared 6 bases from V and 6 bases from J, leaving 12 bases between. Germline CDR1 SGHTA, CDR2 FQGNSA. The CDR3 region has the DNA TGTGCCAGCAGTGTTCTCCGCGGCAATGAGCAGTTCTTC. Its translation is CASSVLRGNEQFF.

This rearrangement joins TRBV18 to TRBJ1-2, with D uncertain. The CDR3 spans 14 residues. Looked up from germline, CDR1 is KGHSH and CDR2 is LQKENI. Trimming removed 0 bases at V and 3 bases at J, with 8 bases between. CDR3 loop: CASSPPAGDYGYTF. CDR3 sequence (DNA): TGTGCCAGCTCACCACCGGCCGGCGACTATGGCTACACCTTC.

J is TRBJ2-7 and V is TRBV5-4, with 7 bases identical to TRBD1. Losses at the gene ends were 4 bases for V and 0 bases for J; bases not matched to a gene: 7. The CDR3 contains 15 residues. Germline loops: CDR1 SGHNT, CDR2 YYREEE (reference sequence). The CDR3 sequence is CASSTGQPLSYEQYF. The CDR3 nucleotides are TGTGCCAGCAGCACGGGACAGCCACTCTCCTACGAGCAGTACTTC.

CDR3 region: CASSLVWGRANTEAFF. CDR3 bases: TGTGCCAGCAGCTTAGTATGGGGCAGGGCGAACACTGAAGCTTTCTTT. This chain uses TRBV7-2 with TRBJ1-1, with D perhaps TRBD1 (5 bases). The V end was cut by 1 base, the J end by 1 base, with 13 bases between. The germline gives CDR1 SGHTA, CDR2 FQGNSA. CDR3 length: 16 residues.

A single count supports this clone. The CDR3: CASRAGTSPGEQYF. Here the CDR3 DNA reads TGTGCCAGCAGAGCAGGGACCTCCCCGGGAGAGCAGTACTTC. This sequence joins TRBV6-5 and TRBJ2-7; D is tentatively TRBD1 or TRBD2 (5 bases each). Between the trimmed V and J ends, which lost 6 bases and 7 bases, there was a span of 19 bases. The germline gives CDR1 MNHEY, CDR2 SVGAGI. The CDR3 runs to 14 residues.

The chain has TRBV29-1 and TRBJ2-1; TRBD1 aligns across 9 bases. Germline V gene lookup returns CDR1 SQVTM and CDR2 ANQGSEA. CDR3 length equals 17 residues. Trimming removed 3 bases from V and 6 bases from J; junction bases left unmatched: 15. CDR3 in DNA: TGCAGCGTTGAGGCCACTTCCGGGACAGGGAGGTCCAATGAGCAGTTCTTC. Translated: CSVEATSGTGRSNEQFF.

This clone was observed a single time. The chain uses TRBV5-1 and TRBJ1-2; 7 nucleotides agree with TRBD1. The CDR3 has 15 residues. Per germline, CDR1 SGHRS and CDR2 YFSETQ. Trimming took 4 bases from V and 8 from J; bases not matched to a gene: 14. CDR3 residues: CASSPNRAGGAGYTF. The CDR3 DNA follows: TGCGCCAGCAGCCCGAACAGAGCAGGGGGGGCGGGCTACACCTTC. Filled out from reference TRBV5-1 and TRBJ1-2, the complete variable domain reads KAGVTQTPRYLIKTRGQQVTLSCSPISGHRSVSWYQQTPGQGLQFLFEYFSETQRNKGNFPGRFSGRQFSNSRSEMNVSTLELGDSALYLCASSPNRAGGAGYTFGSGTRLTVV.